This T cell receptor (beta chain) was identified during a study of beta chain features in type 1 diabetes. Findings and caveats of the study: Among patients with Type 1 diabetes, TCRB CDR3s were moderately but significantly shorter in every one of the four CD4+ subsets.

Of the isolated RNA, all was reverse transcribed, and so the sequenced material was expressed TCRB transcripts. Produced via immunoSEQ multiplex PCR; TCRdb's table is partial and in-frame only. The sample carries about 650,000 clones, over 10% recorded once. This clone was seen a handful of times. Its specificity is not known. A CD45RO/CCR7/CD25/CD127/CD95/CD27 panel sorted naive, central memory, regulatory and stem cell-like memory CD4+ cells. This receptor was taken from a young man with type 1 diabetes. Sequenced input: naive CD4+ T cells from blood.

CDR3 sequence (DNA): TGCAGCGTTGAAGTCCAGGGGCGCTACTATGGCTACACCTTC. Protein product: CSVEVQGRYYGYTF. The rearrangement uses TRBV29-1 and TRBJ1-2; maybe TRBD1 (6 bases). CDR1 and CDR2 from the germline V gene are SQVTM and ANQGSEA. CDR3 size: 14 residues. V was trimmed by 1 base and J by 3 bases, leaving 12 bases between them.